This is a list of T cell receptor beta chains from one sample in a study of shared clonotypes between healthy human individuals. Clones were read by immunoSEQ multiplex PCR, and TCRdb kept only the in-frame ones, dropping some. Among about 590,000 clones listed, roughly 96% were seen once. What was sequenced was naive CD8+ T cells sorted from blood. These TCRs come from a woman in her thirties in good health. Both conserved end residues are part of each CDR3. D genes are given only for firm matches. Rows give clone size only sometimes, using once, few, many, or a class for an expanded clone.

V	size	D	J	CDR3	DNA
TRBV28	.	TRBD1	TRBJ1-5	CASSPLEGAQPQHF	TGTGCCAGCAGTCCGCTTGAGGGGGCTCAGCCCCAGCATTTT
TRBV11-2	few	.	TRBJ1-2	CASSLDSTGYYGYTF	TGTGCCAGCAGCTTAGATTCTACAGGTTACTATGGCTACACCTTC
TRBV7-9	.	TRBD1	TRBJ2-7	CASSLIRQGSYEQYF	TGTGCCAGCAGCTTAATCCGACAGGGTAGCTACGAGCAGTACTTC
TRBV9	.	.	TRBJ2-1	CASSVEVPPESGKFF	TGTGCCAGCAGCGTAGAAGTCCCACCGGAGAGCGGAAAGTTCTTC
TRBV5-1	.	TRBD2	TRBJ2-1	CASSWAGGEQFF	TGCGCCAGCAGCTGGGCGGGAGGGGAGCAGTTCTTC
TRBV5-8	once	TRBD2	TRBJ2-7	CASSLWTSGIGEQYF	TGTGCCAGCAGCTTGTGGACTAGCGGGATCGGCGAGCAGTACTTC
TRBV7-2	.	.	TRBJ2-2	CASSLGLLSGAAGELFF	TGTGCCAGCAGCCTCGGACTCTTGTCCGGGGCGGCTGGGGAGCTGTTTTTT
TRBV28	.	TRBD2	TRBJ2-7	CASRATGTSYSYEQYF	TGTGCCAGCAGAGCTACCGGGACTAGCTATTCCTACGAGCAGTACTTC
TRBV30	.	TRBD1	TRBJ1-6	CAWSVGQGASPLHF	TGTGCCTGGAGTGTCGGGCAGGGGGCCTCACCCCTCCACTTT
TRBV27	.	TRBD2	TRBJ2-7	CASSFLAGVHEQYF	TGTGCCAGCAGTTTTCTAGCGGGAGTCCACGAGCAGTACTTC
TRBV19	.	TRBD2	TRBJ2-1	CASSTSGRWNEQFF	TGTGCCAGTAGTACTAGCGGGAGGTGGAATGAGCAGTTCTTC
TRBV28	.	.	TRBJ2-7	CASTSADSLGYEQYF	TGTGCCAGCACCTCCGCGGACAGCTTGGGCTACGAGCAGTACTTC
TRBV6-5	.	TRBD1	TRBJ2-7	CASSSTGTATYEQYF	TGTGCCAGCAGTTCTACCGGGACAGCTACCTACGAGCAGTACTTC
TRBV7-9	.	.	TRBJ1-2	CASSHSLQHYGYTF	TGTGCCAGCAGCCATAGCCTACAGCATTATGGCTACACCTTC
TRBV5-1	.	TRBD2	TRBJ2-5	CASSLIGGKETQYF	TGCGCCAGCAGCTTAATCGGGGGGAAGGAGACCCAGTACTTC
TRBV5-6	once	TRBD2	TRBJ2-1	CASSPSGSSYNEQFF	TGTGCCAGCAGCCCTAGCGGCTCCTCCTACAATGAGCAGTTCTTC
TRBV27	.	.	TRBJ2-2	CASRDDLGTNTGELFF	TGTGCCAGCAGAGACGACTTAGGTACGAACACCGGGGAGCTGTTTTTT
TRBV4-1	.	TRBD1	TRBJ1-2	CASSLRPSLDRDGYTF	TGCGCCAGCAGCCTTCGACCGAGCCTTGACAGGGACGGCTACACCTTC
TRBV6-6	once	.	TRBJ1-5	CASSSPGTRNQPQHF	TGTGCCAGCAGTTCCCCCGGGACAAGGAATCAGCCCCAGCATTTT
TRBV7-8	.	TRBD2	TRBJ2-7	CASSLSSSGSLYEQYF	TGTGCCAGCAGCCTCTCCTCTAGCGGGAGTTTATACGAGCAGTACTTC
TRBV5-1	.	.	TRBJ1-6	CASRIGRSYNSPLHF	TGCGCCAGCAGGATTGGGAGGTCCTATAATTCACCCCTCCACTTT
TRBV14	.	.	TRBJ2-5	CASSQDGEGETQYF	TGTGCCAGCAGCCAAGATGGGGAAGGGGAGACCCAGTACTTC
TRBV9	.	.	TRBJ2-7	CASSIDTHEQYF	TGTGCCAGCAGCATAGACACCCACGAGCAGTACTTC
TRBV5-5	.	.	TRBJ2-7	CASSFGVVVYEQYF	TGTGCCAGCAGCTTTGGGGTGGTTGTCTACGAGCAGTACTTC
TRBV27	.	TRBD2	TRBJ2-3	CASSPLAGGPPDTQYF	TGTGCCAGCAGTCCCCTAGCGGGAGGGCCGCCAGATACGCAGTATTTT
TRBV30	.	.	TRBJ2-7	CARSGPKTYEQYF	TGTGCCCGCAGTGGACCCAAAACCTACGAGCAGTACTTC
TRBV14	.	.	TRBJ2-5	CASSHPSLETQYF	TGTGCCAGCAGCCACCCTTCATTGGAGACCCAGTACTTC
TRBV25-1	.	TRBD1	TRBJ2-7	CASSATGTEIYEQYF	TGTGCCAGCAGCGCAACCGGGACAGAAATCTACGAGCAGTACTTC
TRBV5-6	once	.	TRBJ1-1	CASSLWGALRKNTEAFF	TGTGCCAGCAGCTTGTGGGGGGCCCTCCGTAAAAACACTGAAGCTTTCTTT
TRBV2	.	TRBD1	TRBJ2-7	CARGVGQTAYEQYF	TGTGCCAGGGGGGTGGGACAGACCGCCTACGAGCAGTACTTC
TRBV6-5	.	TRBD2	TRBJ2-7	CASSPVRGGEQYF	TGTGCCAGCAGCCCGGTGCGGGGGGGTGAGCAGTACTTC
TRBV5-1	.	.	TRBJ2-7	CASSLDWGASYEQYF	TGCGCCAGCAGCTTGGATTGGGGGGCCTCCTACGAGCAGTACTTC
TRBV29-1	once	TRBD2	TRBJ2-1	CSVTGPGLAGGTSGNEQFF	TGCAGCGTTACAGGCCCGGGACTAGCGGGAGGTACCTCGGGGAATGAGCAGTTCTTC
TRBV2	.	.	TRBJ1-4	CASSETGGKLFF	TGTGCCAGCAGTGAAACGGGAGGGAAACTGTTTTTT
TRBV9	.	TRBD2	TRBJ2-2	CASSVGPVLAGVTGELFF	TGTGCCAGCAGCGTAGGCCCCGTCCTAGCGGGAGTAACCGGGGAGCTGTTTTTT
TRBV10-3	.	.	TRBJ2-2	CAVRDGELFF	TGTGCCGTCCGGGACGGGGAGCTGTTTTTT
TRBV27	.	.	TRBJ1-5	CASSPGFGQPQHF	TGTGCCAGCAGCCCAGGGTTCGGTCAGCCCCAGCATTTT
TRBV28	.	TRBD2	TRBJ2-2	CASIKTSENTGELFF	TGTGCCAGCATCAAGACTAGCGAGAACACCGGGGAGCTGTTTTTT
TRBV27	.	.	TRBJ1-2	CASSLGGDGYTF	TGTGCCAGCAGTTTAGGGGGGGATGGCTACACCTTC
TRBV5-8	.	.	TRBJ1-2	CASSLGHPAGYTF	TGTGCCAGCAGCTTGGGGCACCCGGCGGGCTACACCTTC
TRBV15	.	.	TRBJ1-5	CATSRDLTGRDNQPQHF	TGTGCCACCAGCAGAGATCTGACGGGGAGGGACAATCAGCCCCAGCATTTT
TRBV5-1	once	.	TRBJ2-2	CASSLIGQRRTGELFF	TGCGCCAGCAGCTTGATAGGACAAAGGCGCACCGGGGAGCTGTTTTTT
TRBV5-4	.	TRBD1	TRBJ1-2	CASSQGTGGLYNYGYTF	TGTGCCAGCAGCCAAGGGACAGGGGGACTGTATAACTATGGCTACACCTTC
TRBV4-1	few	.	TRBJ2-7	CASSTHRVGEQYF	TGCGCCAGCAGCACGCACAGGGTCGGCGAGCAGTACTTC
TRBV28	.	TRBD2	TRBJ2-7	CASSFGPLAGEPYEQYF	TGTGCCAGCAGTTTTGGGCCGCTAGCGGGGGAACCCTACGAGCAGTACTTC
TRBV4-1	.	.	TRBJ2-5	CASSQSISETQYF	TGCGCCAGCAGCCAATCCATTAGCGAGACCCAGTACTTC
TRBV28	.	.	TRBJ1-3	CASSPIAGNTIYF	TGTGCCAGCAGTCCAATCGCTGGAAACACCATATATTTT
TRBV27	.	.	TRBJ2-7	CASKSGGGEQYF	TGTGCCAGCAAAAGCGGAGGGGGCGAGCAGTACTTC
TRBV27	once	.	TRBJ2-7	CASSLSPYPGEQYF	TGTGCCAGCAGTTTATCTCCCTACCCAGGCGAGCAGTACTTC
TRBV7-8	.	TRBD1	TRBJ2-2	CASSLRQGAGELFF	TGTGCCAGCAGCTTACGTCAGGGGGCCGGGGAGCTGTTTTTT
TRBV6-4	once	TRBD2	TRBJ2-1	CASSTLAGVYNEQFF	TGTGCCAGCAGTACCTTAGCGGGAGTGTACAATGAGCAGTTCTTC
TRBV6-6	.	.	TRBJ1-2	CASSYGLAYGYTF	TGTGCCAGCAGTTATGGGCTGGCCTATGGCTACACCTTC
TRBV19	.	TRBD1	TRBJ1-1	CASTFGQGATEAFF	TGTGCCAGTACCTTCGGGCAGGGGGCCACTGAAGCTTTCTTT
TRBV2	.	TRBD2	TRBJ2-7	CATRDYSYEQYF	TGTGCCACGAGGGACTACTCCTACGAGCAGTACTTC
TRBV19	.	.	TRBJ1-5	CASSPFRFLREGQPQHF	TGTGCCAGTAGTCCGTTTCGATTTTTAAGGGAGGGTCAGCCCCAGCATTTT
TRBV29-1	.	TRBD2	TRBJ2-2	CSAGAGAAGELFF	TGCAGCGCGGGAGCGGGAGCGGCCGGGGAGCTGTTTTTT
TRBV5-1	.	.	TRBJ2-7	CASSLETGNEQYF	TGCGCCAGCAGCTTGGAAACAGGGAATGAGCAGTACTTC
TRBV6-1	.	.	TRBJ2-7	CASSDEYRERYEQYF	TGTGCCAGCAGTGATGAGTATCGGGAGCGGTACGAGCAGTACTTC
TRBV4-1	.	.	TRBJ2-1	CASSLPLGNEQFF	TGCGCCAGCAGCTTGCCTCTGGGCAATGAGCAGTTCTTC